The TCR beta chain under discussion was sequenced for a study of blood T cell repertoires in COVID-19. Study background: Both acute and convalescent COVID-19 samples were obtained from the United States, Italy and Spain.

Measured with immunoSEQ multiplex PCR; TCRdb has only the in-frame clones, and not every one. The sample gives 200,000 or so clones, about nine tenths of which show up once; roughly 5.7% is in the top ten. CDR1 MNHNY and CDR2 SVGAGI come from the germline V gene (reference sequence). This CDR3 has 16 amino acids. The J segment lost 5 bases and the V segment lost 6 bases, leaving 10 bases of the junction unmatched. The rearrangement links TRBV6-6 to TRBJ2-7, with TRBD2 identical over 13 bases. Material: peripheral blood. The source of this sequence is a man aged 80 or over with acute or convalescent COVID-19. The CDR3 loop is CASSPWTSGSHHEQYF. The CDR3 bases are TGTGCCAGCAGCCCATGGACTAGCGGGAGTCACCACGAGCAGTACTTC.